This TCR beta chain was documented in a study of CD8 T cells in ankylosing spondylitis. Researchers built TCR beta libraries using quantitative 5'-RACE with molecular barcodes. TCRdb redid the calling of the 5' RACE reads with MiXCR, one entry per CDR3 protein. The sample comprises under 400,000 distinct CDR3 sequences, 11% of which are singletons, and roughly 9% rests with the top ten. Study-wide findings and caveats: The study looked at matched synovial fluid samples from ankylosing spondylitis patients. Disease-linked clones were reported to be significantly enriched there. In ankylosing spondylitis blood, a motif of eight highly homologous TCR beta variants appeared characteristic.

This clonotype has a count of ten or more. Its antigen is unidentified. The sample comprised blood, either unsorted or a sorted T cell fraction (not recorded which). This TCR came from a female donor with ankylosing spondylitis or in good health (not recorded which).

CDR3 loop: CSARHGHPIYF. The CDR3 nucleotides are TGCAGTGCTAGACATGGACATCCCATATATTTT. The V gene is TRBV20-1, the J gene TRBJ1-3; possibly TRBD1 for D (5 bases). CDR3 size: 11 residues. Germline CDR1 reads DFQATT; CDR2 reads SNEGSKA (reference sequence). Trimming pared 2 bases from V and 11 bases from J, leaving 10 bases between.